These T cell receptor beta chains were read from a single sample in a study of cytotoxic CD8 clonotypes in ibrutinib-treated CLL. Method: immunoSEQ multiplex PCR; TCRdb's copy keeps in-frame clones and lacks some. The table lists about 17,000 clones, around two thirds of them singletons. Sequenced here: PBMCs, sampled after 12 months of ibrutinib treatment. The source is a human donor with chronic lymphocytic leukemia. CDR3s include the opening cysteine and the closing phenylalanine or tryptophan. A D gene is named only where the DNA matches it firmly. Clone size is stated in some rows and not others, as once, few, many or a class when expanded.

length | size | J | D | V | DNA | CDR3
16 | NA | TRBJ2-3 | TRBD1 | TRBV9 | TGTGCCAGCAGCGGCAACAGGGGGTCCCCGCCAGATACGCAGTATTTT | CASSGNRGSPPDTQYF
16 | NA | TRBJ2-3 | NA | TRBV7-3 | TGTGCCAGCAGGCCCACCGGGACAACCCGCACAGATACGCAGTATTTT | CASRPTGTTRTDTQYF
16 | NA | TRBJ2-5 | TRBD1 | TRBV9 | TGTGCCAGCAGCGTCGATCCGGCACGCAGGGGGGAGACCCAGTACTTC | CASSVDPARRGETQYF
11 | NA | TRBJ1-1 | NA | TRBV19 | TGTGCCAGTAGTCTTCTCGGTGAAGCTTTCTTT | CASSLLGEAFF
18 | few | TRBJ2-5 | NA | TRBV27 | TGTGCCAGCAGTTTATCGTTCGGGGGTGGGCGGAGACAAGAGACCCAGTACTTC | CASSLSFGGGRRQETQYF
14 | NA | TRBJ2-4 | NA | TRBV5-1 | TGCGCCAGCAGCCTTAACCCGGGGACGAACATTCAGTACTTC | CASSLNPGTNIQYF
13 | once | TRBJ2-3 | TRBD1 | TRBV10-3 | TGTGCCATCATGGACAGGGGGACAGATACGCAGTATTTT | CAIMDRGTDTQYF
12 | NA | TRBJ2-1 | NA | TRBV5-1 | TGCGCCAGCAGCTTGAATGTTAATGAGCAGTTCTTC | CASSLNVNEQFF
11 | NA | TRBJ1-2 | NA | TRBV6-5 | TGTGCCAGCAGCGGAGGGTATGGCTACACCTTC | CASSGGYGYTF
13 | NA | TRBJ2-7 | NA | TRBV7-9 | TGTGCCAGCAGCTTAGCAGGAAACTACGAGCAGTACTTC | CASSLAGNYEQYF
15 | NA | TRBJ2-1 | TRBD2 | TRBV18 | TGTGCCAGCTCAACGCTAGCGGGAGGGGATAATGAGCAGTTCTTC | CASSTLAGGDNEQFF
16 | once | TRBJ2-7 | TRBD1 | TRBV4-2 | TGTGCCAGCAGCCAAGATGAGGGACAGGGGTACTACGAGCAGTACTTC | CASSQDEGQGYYEQYF
16 | few | TRBJ2-7 | NA | TRBV25-1 | TGTGCCAGCAGTGCTCATAGCGGCCCGGGGAGCCACGAGCAGTACTTC | CASSAHSGPGSHEQYF
14 | few | TRBJ2-7 | NA | TRBV5-5 | TGTGCCAGCAGCTTGGTTGGCAGGGCCCACGAGCAGTACTTC | CASSLVGRAHEQYF
16 | NA | TRBJ2-1 | NA | TRBV27 | TGTGCCAGCAGTTTTAACCAGTTGGGCTCCTACAATGAGCAGTTCTTC | CASSFNQLGSYNEQFF
14 | NA | TRBJ2-7 | NA | TRBV30 | TGTGCCTGGAGTGGGCTCAATAGTATCTACGAGCAGTACTTC | CAWSGLNSIYEQYF
17 | once | TRBJ2-2 | TRBD2 | TRBV7-2 | TGTGCCAGCAGCTCCACCGCCGGGACTAGAGGCGCCGGGGAGCTGTTTTTT | CASSSTAGTRGAGELFF
16 | NA | TRBJ2-1 | TRBD2 | TRBV28 | TGTGCCAGCAGTTCCCCGGGACTAGCGGGGAGGAATGAGCAGTTCTTC | CASSSPGLAGRNEQFF
13 | NA | TRBJ2-2 | NA | TRBV9 | TGTGCCAGCAGAGATAGCGGCGCCGGGGAGCTGTTTTTT | CASRDSGAGELFF
14 | few | TRBJ1-3 | NA | TRBV14 | TGTGCCAGCAGCCAACTGGTAGTTGGAAACACCATATATTTT | CASSQLVVGNTIYF
16 | NA | TRBJ1-1 | NA | TRBV11-1 | TGTGCCAGCAGCTTAGGGGCCGGCCCAAGGTACACTGAAGCTTTCTTT | CASSLGAGPRYTEAFF
16 | NA | TRBJ1-4 | NA | TRBV7-9 | TGTGCCAGCAGCCCTAGTGGGCAGGGATGGGGTGAAAAACTGTTTTTT | CASSPSGQGWGEKLFF
13 | few | TRBJ1-2 | TRBD1 | TRBV14 | TGTGCCAGCAGCCAAGGGGCAGGGGGTGGCTACACCTTC | CASSQGAGGGYTF
16 | NA | TRBJ2-5 | NA | TRBV5-1 | TGCGCCAGCAGCTTGCAGGACCGTCTGGGGGGAGAGACCCAGTACTTC | CASSLQDRLGGETQYF
13 | NA | TRBJ1-5 | NA | TRBV28 | TGTGCCAGCAGCTACGGGCCCCATCAGCCCCAGCATTTT | CASSYGPHQPQHF
12 | NA | TRBJ2-5 | NA | TRBV2 | TGTGCCAGCACCCGGGAGGCGGACAGCAGGAACTTC | CASTREADSRNF
10 | NA | TRBJ2-7 | NA | TRBV11-2 | TGTGCCAGCAGCTCCTACGAGCAGTACTTC | CASSSYEQYF
15 | NA | TRBJ2-3 | NA | TRBV7-3 | TGTGCCAGCAGCTTAACCTTCTCCGACACAGATACGCAGTATTTT | CASSLTFSDTDTQYF
14 | once | TRBJ2-1 | TRBD2 | TRBV7-9 | TGTGCCAGCAGCTGGAGTAGCGGGACAAATGAGCAGTTCTTC | CASSWSSGTNEQFF
15 | NA | TRBJ1-4 | NA | TRBV30 | TGTGCCTGGAGTGTACCGGCCGCAACTAATGAAAAACTGTTTTTT | CAWSVPAATNEKLFF
16 | NA | TRBJ2-7 | TRBD2 | TRBV28 | TGTGCCAGCAGTTTCTCCCTAGCGGGACTGTCCTACGAGCAGTACTTC | CASSFSLAGLSYEQYF
14 | NA | TRBJ2-7 | TRBD1 | TRBV6-1 | TGTGCCAGCAGTGTACAGGGGGCGCCGGACGAGCAGTACTTC | CASSVQGAPDEQYF
16 | NA | TRBJ2-2 | TRBD2 | TRBV6-1 | TGTGCCAGCAGTGAAGGGGTAGCGGGAGAGACCGGGGAGCTGTTTTTT | CASSEGVAGETGELFF
13 | NA | TRBJ1-1 | NA | TRBV6-1 | TGTGCCAGCAGTGGGACAGCTCACACTGAAGCTTTCTTT | CASSGTAHTEAFF
11 | NA | TRBJ1-1 | NA | TRBV25-1 | TGTGCCAGCAGTGAAGAAAGAAAAGCTTTCTTT | CASSEERKAFF
14 | NA | TRBJ2-3 | NA | TRBV9 | TGTGCCAGCAGCGTCGAGGGATCGCAGAATACGCAGTATTTT | CASSVEGSQNTQYF
14 | NA | TRBJ2-7 | TRBD1 | TRBV6-6 | TGTGCCAGCTCTGCTGGGGGACAGGGTTACGAGCAGTACTTC | CASSAGGQGYEQYF
16 | NA | TRBJ1-1 | NA | TRBV6-5 | TGTGCCAGCAGTTACTCGAGGGTTTCAGGGCCCACTGAAGCTTTCTTT | CASSYSRVSGPTEAFF
16 | few | TRBJ2-1 | TRBD2 | TRBV7-3 | TGTGCCAGCAGCCCCATAGCGGGAGGGCCGGTCAATGAGCAGTTCTTC | CASSPIAGGPVNEQFF
15 | NA | TRBJ2-5 | NA | TRBV6-5 | TGTGCCAGCAGTTACTCGGGATCAGGGAGAGAGACCCAGTACTTC | CASSYSGSGRETQYF
13 | NA | TRBJ2-7 | NA | TRBV28 | TGTGCCAGCAGCCAAACTCCGAGGTACGAGCAGTACTTC | CASSQTPRYEQYF
15 | NA | TRBJ2-1 | NA | TRBV29-1 | TGCAGCGTTGGATGGGACTCTGGCTCCTACAATGAGCAGTTCTTC | CSVGWDSGSYNEQFF
18 | NA | TRBJ2-1 | TRBD2 | TRBV18 | TGTGCCAGCTCACCACCGGATCCGGGAGGGCCGTCCTACAATGAGCAGTTCTTC | CASSPPDPGGPSYNEQFF
11 | NA | TRBJ1-2 | NA | TRBV28 | TGTGCCAGCAGTGGGGCCCGGAGCTACACCTTC | CASSGARSYTF
16 | NA | TRBJ1-4 | TRBD1 | TRBV5-1 | TGCGCCAGCAGCTTGGAGGGGGCGAGGGCTAATGAAAAACTGTTTTTT | CASSLEGARANEKLFF
15 | few | TRBJ1-4 | NA | TRBV5-1 | TGCGCCAGCAGTCTACAGTCGGGAGAGAGGGAAAAACTGTTTTTT | CASSLQSGEREKLFF
16 | NA | TRBJ1-2 | NA | TRBV25-1 | TGTGCCAGCAGTGAATATGTCACAGAAGCTAACTATGGCTACACCTTC | CASSEYVTEANYGYTF
15 | few | TRBJ1-1 | TRBD1 | TRBV6-1 | TGTGCCAGCAGTGCCTTACAGGGGGCGAGAACTGAAGCTTTCTTT | CASSALQGARTEAFF
15 | NA | TRBJ1-4 | TRBD1 | TRBV28 | TGTGCCAGCACAACAGTGGGACAGGAGGCGGGAAAACTGTTTTTT | CASTTVGQEAGKLFF
11 | NA | TRBJ1-2 | NA | TRBV29-1 | TGCAGCCTTCGGACTAACTATGGCTACACCTTC | CSLRTNYGYTF
14 | NA | TRBJ1-2 | NA | TRBV27 | TGTGCCAGCAGTTTAAAGGGAATGAGCTATGGCTACACCTTC | CASSLKGMSYGYTF
16 | NA | TRBJ2-3 | NA | TRBV5-1 | TGCGCCAGCAGCTTGGAGAACGGCGGCCTCACAGATACGCAGTATTTT | CASSLENGGLTDTQYF
12 | NA | TRBJ2-3 | NA | TRBV7-6 | TGTGCCAGCAGCTTAGGCACAGATACGCAGTATTTT | CASSLGTDTQYF
16 | NA | TRBJ2-1 | NA | TRBV28 | TGTGCCAGCAGTTTCGTCGGCTCGGCCTCCTACAATGAGCAGTTCTTC | CASSFVGSASYNEQFF
13 | NA | TRBJ2-7 | NA | TRBV7-9 | TGTGCCAGCAGCTTAGCGGGGAATTACGAGCAGTACTTC | CASSLAGNYEQYF
15 | NA | TRBJ2-7 | TRBD1 | TRBV5-1 | TGCGCCAGCAGCTTTGGCAGGGGGTTTTTTGACGAGCAGTACTTC | CASSFGRGFFDEQYF
13 | NA | TRBJ2-7 | TRBD2 | TRBV7-2 | TGTGCCAGCAGCCCTAGGACTAGCGGGAAAGTGTACTTC | CASSPRTSGKVYF
15 | NA | TRBJ1-5 | NA | TRBV10-3 | TGTGCCATCAGTAAAGAACAGGGTGGCAATCAGCCCCAGCATTTT | CAISKEQGGNQPQHF
14 | NA | TRBJ2-1 | NA | TRBV13 | TGTGCCAGCAGCCCCAGGGGAGTCTACAATGAGCAGTTCTTC | CASSPRGVYNEQFF